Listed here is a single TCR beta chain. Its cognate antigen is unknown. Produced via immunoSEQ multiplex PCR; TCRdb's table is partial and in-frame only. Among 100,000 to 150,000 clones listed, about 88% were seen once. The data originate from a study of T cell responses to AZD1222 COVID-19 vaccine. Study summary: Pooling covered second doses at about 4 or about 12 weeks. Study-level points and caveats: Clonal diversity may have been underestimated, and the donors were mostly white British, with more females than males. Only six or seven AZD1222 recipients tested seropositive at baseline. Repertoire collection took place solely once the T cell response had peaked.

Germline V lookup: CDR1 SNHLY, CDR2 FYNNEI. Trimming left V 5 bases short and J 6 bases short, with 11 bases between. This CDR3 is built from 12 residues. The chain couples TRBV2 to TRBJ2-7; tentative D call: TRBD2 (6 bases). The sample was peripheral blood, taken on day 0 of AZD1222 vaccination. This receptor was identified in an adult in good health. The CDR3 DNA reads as TGTGCCAGCAGTTCGACTAGGACCGAGCAGTACTTC. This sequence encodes CASSSTRTEQYF.